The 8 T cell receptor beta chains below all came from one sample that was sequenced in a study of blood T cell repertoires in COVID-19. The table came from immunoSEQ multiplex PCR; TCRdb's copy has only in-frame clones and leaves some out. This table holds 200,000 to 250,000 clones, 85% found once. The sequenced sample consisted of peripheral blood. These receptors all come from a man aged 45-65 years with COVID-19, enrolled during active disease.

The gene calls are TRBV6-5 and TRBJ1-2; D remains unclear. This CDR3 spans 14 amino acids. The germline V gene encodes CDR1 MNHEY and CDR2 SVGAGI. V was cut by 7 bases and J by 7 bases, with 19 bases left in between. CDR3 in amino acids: CASTPPLPEGGYTF. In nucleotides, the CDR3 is TGTGCCAGCACCCCACCGTTGCCGGAGGGTGGCTACACCTTC.

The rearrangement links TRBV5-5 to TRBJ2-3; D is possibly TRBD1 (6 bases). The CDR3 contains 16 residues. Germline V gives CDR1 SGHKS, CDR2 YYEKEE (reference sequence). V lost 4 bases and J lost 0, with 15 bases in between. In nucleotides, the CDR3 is TGTGCCAGCAGCGCTATGGACAGTACTAGCACAGATACGCAGTATTTT. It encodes CASSAMDSTSTDTQYF.

The CDR3 DNA reads TGTGCCAGCAGCGTAGCTACCGGGACAGGGTATGGCTACACCTTC. This codes for CASSVATGTGYGYTF. The gene calls are TRBV9 and TRBJ1-2, with 9 bases lining up with TRBD1. The CDR3 covers 15 residues. V shed 0 bases and J 5 bases; nucleotides not matched to a gene: 5. Per the germline V gene, CDR1 is SGDLS and CDR2 is YYNGEE.

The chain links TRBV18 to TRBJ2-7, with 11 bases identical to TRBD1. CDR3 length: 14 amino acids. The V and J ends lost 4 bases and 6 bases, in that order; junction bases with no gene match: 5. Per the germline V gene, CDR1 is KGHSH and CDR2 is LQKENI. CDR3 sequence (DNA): TGTGCCAGCTCACTGGACAGGGGGCATTTCGAGCAGTACTTC. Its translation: CASSLDRGHFEQYF.

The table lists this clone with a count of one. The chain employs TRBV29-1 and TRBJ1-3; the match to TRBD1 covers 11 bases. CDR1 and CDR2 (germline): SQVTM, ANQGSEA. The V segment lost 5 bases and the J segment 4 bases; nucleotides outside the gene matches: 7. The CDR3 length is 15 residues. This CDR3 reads CSVWTGGAGGNTIYF. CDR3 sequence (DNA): TGCAGCGTTTGGACAGGGGGCGCGGGGGGAAACACCATATATTTT.

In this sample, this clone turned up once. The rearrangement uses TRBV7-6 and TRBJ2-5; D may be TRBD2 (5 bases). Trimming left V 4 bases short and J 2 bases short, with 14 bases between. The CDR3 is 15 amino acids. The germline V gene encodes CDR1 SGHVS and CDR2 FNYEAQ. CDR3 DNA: TGTGCCAGCAGCTCAACCTCACTAGGGCAAGAGACCCAGTACTTC. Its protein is CASSSTSLGQETQYF.

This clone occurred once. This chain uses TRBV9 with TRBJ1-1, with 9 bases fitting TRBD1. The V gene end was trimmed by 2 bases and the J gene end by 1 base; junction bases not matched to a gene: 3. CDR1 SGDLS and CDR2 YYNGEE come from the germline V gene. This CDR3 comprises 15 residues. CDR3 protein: CASSVATGGNTEAFF. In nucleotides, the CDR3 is TGTGCCAGCAGCGTCGCGACAGGGGGGAACACTGAAGCTTTCTTT. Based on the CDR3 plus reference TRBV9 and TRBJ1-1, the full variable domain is DSGVTQTPKHLITATGQRVTLRCSPRSGDLSVYWYQQSLDQGLQFLIQYYNGEERAKGNILERFSAQQFPDLHSELNLSSLELGDSALYFCASSVATGGNTEAFFGQGTRLTVV.

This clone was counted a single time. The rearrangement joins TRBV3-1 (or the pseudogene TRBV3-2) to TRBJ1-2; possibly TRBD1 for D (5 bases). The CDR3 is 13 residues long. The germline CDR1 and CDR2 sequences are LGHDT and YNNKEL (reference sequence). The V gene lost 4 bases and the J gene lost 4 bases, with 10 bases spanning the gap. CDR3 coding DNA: TGTGCCAGCAGCCCCCAGGGCGCCTATGGCTACACCTTC. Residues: CASSPQGAYGYTF.